What follows are 8 T cell receptor beta chains derived from one specimen sequenced in a study of T cell repertoires in cytomegalovirus infection. A single record per CDR3 protein comes from TCRdb applying MiXCR to the reads. The sample consists of 200,000 to 300,000 distinct CDR3 sequences, over 8% of them appearing once. Sequenced input: PBMCs. The receptors were sampled from a human donor in good health (CMV status not recorded). Some clones in this sample may be carry-over from other donors' samples.

This clonotype appeared many times. CDR3 nucleotides: TGTGCCAGCAGCCCGACAGGGGAAAATTCACCCCTCCACTTT. It yields the protein CASSPTGENSPLHF. The chain is built from TRBV4-2 and TRBJ1-6; 8 nucleotides align to TRBD1. The trim removed 4 bases at V and 7 bases at J, leaving 3 bases unmatched. The length of the CDR3 is 14 residues. The V gene's germline CDR1 is LGHNA and CDR2 YNFKEQ.

This clonotype was found many times. This chain joins TRBV7-2 and TRBJ2-3; D gene ambiguous. V was pared by 5 bases and J by 6 bases, with 9 bases between. This CDR3 comprises 12 residues. Germline CDR1 and CDR2: SGHTA and FQGNSA. CDR3 nucleotides: TGTGCCAGCAGCCACCGGAGTGATACGCAGTATTTT. Its protein is CASSHRSDTQYF.

The table lists this clonotype with many counts. The genes are TRBV4-1 and TRBJ1-3, with TRBD1 matching over 9 bases. Losses at the gene ends were 0 bases for V and 4 bases for J; bases not matched to a gene: 10. The CDR3 totals 18 residues. Germline V gene sequence: CDR1 MGHRA, CDR2 YSYEKL. CDR3 sequence reads: CASSQEGRDRATGNTIYF. The DNA for the CDR3 is TGCGCCAGCAGCCAAGAAGGGAGGGACAGGGCAACAGGAAACACCATATATTTT.

This clonotype was detected only a few times. This chain uses TRBV7-9 with TRBJ1-2; D remains ambiguous. The V end lost 7 bases, the J end lost 8 bases, and 11 bases lay between the germline ends. The germline gives CDR1 SEHNR, CDR2 FQNEAQ (reference sequence). CDR3 length equals 11 residues. This CDR3 is CASTGSLGYTF. As DNA, the CDR3 is TGTGCCAGCACCGGCTCGTTGGGCTACACCTTC.

V and J are TRBV7-2 and TRBJ2-1, with 9 bases fitting TRBD2. Trimming removed 2 bases from V and 4 bases from J; junction bases left unmatched: 9. The CDR3 spans 17 residues. Germline V gene sequence: CDR1 SGHTA, CDR2 FQGNSA. In DNA, the CDR3 is TGTGCCAGCAGCTTAAGCGTCGATAGCGGGAGATACAATGAGCAGTTCTTC. Its protein is CASSLSVDSGRYNEQFF.

This clonotype has at least ten counts. The chain links TRBV30 to TRBJ2-7, with 8 bases fitting TRBD1. Unmatched junction bases numbered 8, after V lost 0 bases and J lost 4 bases. Germline assignment: CDR1 GTSNPN and CDR2 SVGIG (reference sequence). The CDR3 has 15 residues. The CDR3 DNA is TGTGCCTGGAGTGTCGGACAGGGTTGGGGATACGAGCAGTACTTC. It is translated as CAWSVGQGWGYEQYF. The full variable domain, completed using reference TRBV30 and TRBJ2-7, is SQTIHQWPATLVQPVGSPLSLECTVEGTSNPNLYWYRQAAGRGLQLLFYSVGIGQISSEVPQNLSASRPQDRQFILSSKKLLLSDSGFYLCAWSVGQGWGYEQYFGPGTRLTVT.

This clonotype occurred many times. The V call is TRBV7-2, the J call TRBJ1-6; D call uncertain. The V gene's germline CDR1 is SGHTA and CDR2 FQGNSA. CDR3 length equals 14 residues. The V and J ends lost 4 bases and 0 bases respectively, with 4 bases between them. Written as DNA, the CDR3 is TGTGCCAGCAGCTCTAACTCCTATAATTCACCCCTCCACTTT. This sequence encodes CASSSNSYNSPLHF.

This clonotype was recorded many times. The chain combines TRBV11-2 with TRBJ2-5; 11 nucleotides match TRBD2. V lost 5 bases to trimming and J lost 4 bases; unmatched junction nucleotides: 18. CDR3 length equals 19 residues. Germline V gene sequence: CDR1 SGHAT, CDR2 FQNNGV. The CDR3 region is CASSPQLAGGPGGGETQYF. The DNA of the CDR3 is TGTGCCAGCAGCCCGCAGCTAGCGGGAGGCCCGGGAGGGGGAGAGACCCAGTACTTC.